The 8 T cell receptor beta chains given below trace back to one sample, sequenced in a study of blood T cell repertoires in COVID-19. This table comes from immunoSEQ multiplex PCR, and its TCRdb copy is limited to in-frame clones, with some not included. This table has around 250,000 clones, 80% to 85% appearing once. The sequencing input was peripheral blood. The source is a man aged 45-65 years with active or convalescent COVID-19.

The chain joins TRBV7-2 to TRBJ2-3, with 8 nucleotides matching TRBD2. The junction had 7 bases not matched to a gene; V was cut back by 1 base and J by 4 bases. This CDR3 is built from 16 residues. CDR1 is SGHTA and CDR2 is FQGNSA in the germline V gene. DNA of the CDR3: TGTGCCAGCAGCTTAGATGGGCGGGGGGCCGCAGATACGCAGTATTTT. Protein product: CASSLDGRGAADTQYF.

This clone was counted between two and nine times. The chain employs TRBV7-9 and TRBJ2-1; D is unresolved. The germline V and J ends were trimmed by 3 bases and 8 bases, with 17 bases remaining between them. Germline CDR1 is SEHNR and CDR2 is FQNEAQ (reference sequence). CDR3 length: 15 amino acids. As DNA, the CDR3 is TGTGCCAGCAGCTTTCCGCGCTCGCCCGTCGATGAGCAGTTCTTC. Encoded protein: CASSFPRSPVDEQFF.

V usage is TRBV30 and J usage is TRBJ1-2; D call uncertain. The CDR3 length is 12 residues. Trimming left V 4 bases short and J 0 bases short, with 6 bases between. In germline, CDR1 is GTSNPN, CDR2 SVGIG (reference sequence). The CDR3 sequence: CAWIGSNYGYTF. DNA for the CDR3: TGTGCCTGGATCGGGTCTAACTATGGCTACACCTTC.

V gene TRBV28 combines with J gene TRBJ1-4; 11 bases are shared with TRBD1. From germline, CDR1 is MDHEN and CDR2 SYDVKM. This CDR3 is 15 amino acids long. V shed 3 bases, J shed 7 bases, and the junction held 4 bases outside the gene matches. The CDR3 DNA follows: TGTGCCAGCAGTTTGGGGACAGGGGGGTTTGAAAAACTGTTTTTT. As protein: CASSLGTGGFEKLFF.

The CDR3 loop reads CASSSGVEANVLTF. In nucleotides, the CDR3 is TGTGCCAGCAGCTCAGGGGTAGAGGCCAACGTCCTGACTTTC. The chain links TRBV7-9 to TRBJ2-6; D is perhaps TRBD1 (6 bases). Germline lookup yields CDR1 SEHNR and CDR2 FQNEAQ (reference sequence). The CDR3 sequence is 14 residues long. The V and J ends lost 4 bases and 6 bases respectively, with 10 bases between them. Filled out from reference TRBV7-9 and TRBJ2-6, the complete variable domain reads DTGVSQNPRHKITKRGQNVTFRCDPISEHNRLYWYRQTLGQGPEFLTYFQNEAQLEKSRLLSDRFSAERPKGSFSTLEIQRTEQGDSAMYLCASSSGVEANVLTFGAGSRLTVL.

The chain links TRBV6-2 or TRBV6-3 to TRBJ1-2, with D uncertain. The CDR3 length is 15 residues. Between the trimmed V and J ends, which lost 6 bases and 4 bases, there was a span of 18 bases. Germline assignment: CDR1 MNHEY and CDR2 SVGEGT. The CDR3 DNA reads TGTGCCAGCAGCAGTCGGTCCGGTTCCCTCTATGGCTACACCTTC. The encoded protein is CASSSRSGSLYGYTF.

In the case of this clone: Other DNA sequences of this sample code for an identical CDR3. The CDR3 loop is CASSSGLAAYNEQFF. The CDR3 coding sequence is TGTGCCAGCAGCTCGGGACTAGCGGCCTACAATGAGCAGTTCTTC. V is TRBV7-3 and J is TRBJ2-1; 11 bases are shared with TRBD2. Germline V CDR1 and CDR2: SGHTA, FQGTGA. The junction had 1 base not matched to a gene; V was cut back by 4 bases and J by 2 bases. The CDR3 has 15 residues.

This clone turned up a few times. The V gene is TRBV6-5, the J gene TRBJ1-2; D ambiguous. Per germline, CDR1 MNHEY and CDR2 SVGAGI. The CDR3 spans 15 residues. Trimming removed 0 bases at V and 0 bases at J, with 8 bases between. The chain's CDR3 is CASSYSRAPNYGYTF. CDR3 sequence (DNA): TGTGCCAGCAGTTACTCGAGAGCACCTAACTATGGCTACACCTTC.